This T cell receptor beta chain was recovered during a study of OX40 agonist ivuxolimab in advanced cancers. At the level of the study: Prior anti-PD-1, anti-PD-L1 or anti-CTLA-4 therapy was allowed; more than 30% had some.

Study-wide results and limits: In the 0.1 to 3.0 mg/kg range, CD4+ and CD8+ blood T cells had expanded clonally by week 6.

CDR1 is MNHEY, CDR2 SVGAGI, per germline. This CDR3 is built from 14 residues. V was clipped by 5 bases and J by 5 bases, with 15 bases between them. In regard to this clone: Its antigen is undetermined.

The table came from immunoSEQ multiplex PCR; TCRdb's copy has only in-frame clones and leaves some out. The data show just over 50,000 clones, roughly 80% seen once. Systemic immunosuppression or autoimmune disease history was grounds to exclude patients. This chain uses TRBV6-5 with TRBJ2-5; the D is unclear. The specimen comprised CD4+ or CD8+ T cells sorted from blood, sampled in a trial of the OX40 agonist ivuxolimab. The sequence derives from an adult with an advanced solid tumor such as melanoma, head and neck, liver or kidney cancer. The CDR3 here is CASSRRMERETQYF. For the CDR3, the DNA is TGTGCCAGCAGTCGTCGTATGGAGAGGGAGACCCAGTACTTC.